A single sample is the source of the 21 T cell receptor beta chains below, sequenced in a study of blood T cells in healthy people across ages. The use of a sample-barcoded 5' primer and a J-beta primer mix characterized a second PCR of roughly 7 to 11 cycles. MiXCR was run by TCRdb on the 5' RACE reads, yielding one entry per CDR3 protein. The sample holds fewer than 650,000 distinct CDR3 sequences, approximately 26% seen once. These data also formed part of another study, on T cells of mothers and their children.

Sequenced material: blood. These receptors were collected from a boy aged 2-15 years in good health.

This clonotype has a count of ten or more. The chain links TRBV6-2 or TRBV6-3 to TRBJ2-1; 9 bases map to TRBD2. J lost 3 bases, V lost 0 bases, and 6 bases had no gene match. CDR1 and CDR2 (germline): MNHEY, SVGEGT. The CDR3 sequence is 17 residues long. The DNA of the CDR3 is TGTGCCAGCAGTTACTCGGCTAGCGGGGACCGCTACAATGAGCAGTTCTTC. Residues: CASSYSASGDRYNEQFF.

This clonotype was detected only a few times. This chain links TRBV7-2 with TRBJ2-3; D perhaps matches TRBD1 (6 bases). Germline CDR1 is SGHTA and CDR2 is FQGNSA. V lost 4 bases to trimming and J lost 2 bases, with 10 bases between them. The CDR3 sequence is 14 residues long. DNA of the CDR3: TGTGCCAGCAGCTCCCAGGGGAACACAGATACGCAGTATTTT. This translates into CASSSQGNTDTQYF.

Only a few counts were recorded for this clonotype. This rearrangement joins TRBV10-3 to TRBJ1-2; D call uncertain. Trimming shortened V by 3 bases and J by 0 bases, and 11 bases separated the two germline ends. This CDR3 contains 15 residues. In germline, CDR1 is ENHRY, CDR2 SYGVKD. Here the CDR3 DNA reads TGTGCCATCAGTGATACGTTGGGTTCTAACTATGGCTACACCTTC. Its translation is CAISDTLGSNYGYTF.

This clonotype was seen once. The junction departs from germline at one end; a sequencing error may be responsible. CDR3 protein: CASSSGLAGGGLF. The DNA of the CDR3 is TGTGCCAGCAGCTCGGGACTAGCGGGGGGGGGCCTCTTC. The V call is TRBV7-8, the J call TRBJ2-7, with TRBD2 identical over 16 bases. In germline, CDR1 is SGHVS, CDR2 FQNEAQ. This CDR3 is 13 amino acids long. Full variable domain (remainder filled in from reference TRBV7-8 and TRBJ2-7): GAGVSQSPRYKVAKRGQDVALRCDPISGHVSLFWYQQALGQGPEFLTYFQNEAQLDKSGLPSDRFFAERPEGSVSTLKIQRTQQEDSAVYLCASSSGLAGGGLFGPGTRLTVT.

The CDR3 spells CSVAPGQGIGNEQFF. CDR3 DNA sequence: TGCAGCGTGGCACCGGGACAGGGTATCGGCAATGAGCAGTTCTTC. The chain couples TRBV29-1 to TRBJ2-1; 9 nucleotides match TRBD1. The V and J ends lost 6 bases and 6 bases, in that order; junction bases with no gene match: 12. This CDR3 spans 15 amino acids. The V gene's germline CDR1 is SQVTM and CDR2 ANQGSEA.

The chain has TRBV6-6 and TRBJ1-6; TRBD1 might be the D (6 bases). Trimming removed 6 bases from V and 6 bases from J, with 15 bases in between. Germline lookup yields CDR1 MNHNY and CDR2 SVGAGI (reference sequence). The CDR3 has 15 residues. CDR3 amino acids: CASSPREGGNSPLHF. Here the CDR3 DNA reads TGTGCCAGCAGCCCCCGGGAAGGGGGTAATTCACCCCTCCACTTT.

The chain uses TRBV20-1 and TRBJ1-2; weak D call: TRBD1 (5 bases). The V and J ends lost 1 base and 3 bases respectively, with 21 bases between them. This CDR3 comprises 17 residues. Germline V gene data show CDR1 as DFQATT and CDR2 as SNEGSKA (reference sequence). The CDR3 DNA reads TGCAGTGCTAGAGTACGTCGCATCAGGGTTTTTGACTATGGCTACACCTTC. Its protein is CSARVRRIRVFDYGYTF.

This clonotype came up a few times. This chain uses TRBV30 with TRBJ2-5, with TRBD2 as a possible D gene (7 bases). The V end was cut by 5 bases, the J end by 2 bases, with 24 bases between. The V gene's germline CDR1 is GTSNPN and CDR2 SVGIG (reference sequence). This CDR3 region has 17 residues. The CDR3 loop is CAWGARGGRVGQETQYF. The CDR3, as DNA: TGTGCCTGGGGGGCGAGGGGGGGCAGGGTCGGTCAAGAGACCCAGTACTTC.

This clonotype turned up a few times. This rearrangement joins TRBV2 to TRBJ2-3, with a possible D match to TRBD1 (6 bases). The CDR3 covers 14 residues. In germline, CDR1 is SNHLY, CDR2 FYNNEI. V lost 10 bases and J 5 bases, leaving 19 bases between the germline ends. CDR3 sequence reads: CAIPDGQLGDTQYF. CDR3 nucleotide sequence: TGTGCCATCCCTGATGGACAGCTTGGAGATACGCAGTATTTT. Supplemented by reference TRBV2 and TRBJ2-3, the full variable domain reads EPEVTQTPSHQVTQMGQEVILRCVPISNHLYFYWYRQILGQKVEFLVSFYNNEISEKSEIFDDQFSVERPDGSNFTLKIRSTKLEDSAMYFCAIPDGQLGDTQYFGPGTRLTVL.

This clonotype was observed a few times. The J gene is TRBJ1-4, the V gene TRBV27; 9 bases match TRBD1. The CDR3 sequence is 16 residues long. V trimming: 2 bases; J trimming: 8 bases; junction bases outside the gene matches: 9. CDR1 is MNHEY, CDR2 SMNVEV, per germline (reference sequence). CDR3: CASSLGGTGRSEKLFF. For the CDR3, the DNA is TGTGCCAGCAGTTTAGGGGGGACAGGGAGGTCCGAAAAACTGTTTTTT.

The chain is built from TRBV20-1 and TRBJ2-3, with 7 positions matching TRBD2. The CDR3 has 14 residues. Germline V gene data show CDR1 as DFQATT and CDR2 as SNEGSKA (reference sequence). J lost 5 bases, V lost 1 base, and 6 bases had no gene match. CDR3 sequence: CSARAGGDRDTQYF. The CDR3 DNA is TGCAGTGCTAGAGCGGGAGGAGACAGAGATACGCAGTATTTT.

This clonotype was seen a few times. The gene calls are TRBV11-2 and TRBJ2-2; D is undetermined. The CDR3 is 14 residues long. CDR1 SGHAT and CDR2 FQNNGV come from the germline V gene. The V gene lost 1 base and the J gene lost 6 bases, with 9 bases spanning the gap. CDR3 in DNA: TGTGCCAGCAGCTTAGCGGCAAGGGCCGGGGAGCTGTTTTTT. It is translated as CASSLAARAGELFF.

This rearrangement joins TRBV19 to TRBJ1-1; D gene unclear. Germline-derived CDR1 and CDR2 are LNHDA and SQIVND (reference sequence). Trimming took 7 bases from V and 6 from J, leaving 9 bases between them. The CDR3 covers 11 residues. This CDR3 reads CASIGPAEAFF. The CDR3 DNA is TGTGCCAGTATAGGACCCGCTGAAGCTTTCTTT.

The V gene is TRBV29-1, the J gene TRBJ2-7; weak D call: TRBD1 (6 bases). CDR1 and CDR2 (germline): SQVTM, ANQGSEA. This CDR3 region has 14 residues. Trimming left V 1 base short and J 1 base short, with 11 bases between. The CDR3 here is CSVEAQTGSYEQYF. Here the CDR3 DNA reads TGCAGCGTTGAAGCGCAAACAGGGTCCTACGAGCAGTACTTC.

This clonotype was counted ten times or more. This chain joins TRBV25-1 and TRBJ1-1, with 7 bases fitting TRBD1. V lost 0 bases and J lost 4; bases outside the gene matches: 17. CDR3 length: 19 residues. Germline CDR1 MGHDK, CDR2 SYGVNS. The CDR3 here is CASSEYTTMAGGGGTEAFF. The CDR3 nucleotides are TGTGCCAGCAGTGAATATACGACAATGGCAGGGGGAGGTGGCACTGAAGCTTTCTTT.

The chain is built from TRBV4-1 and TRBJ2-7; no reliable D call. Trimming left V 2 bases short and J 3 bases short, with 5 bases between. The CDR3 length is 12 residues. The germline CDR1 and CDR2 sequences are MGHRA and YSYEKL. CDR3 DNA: TGCGCCAGCAGCCAAACTAACTACGAGCAGTACTTC. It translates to CASSQTNYEQYF.

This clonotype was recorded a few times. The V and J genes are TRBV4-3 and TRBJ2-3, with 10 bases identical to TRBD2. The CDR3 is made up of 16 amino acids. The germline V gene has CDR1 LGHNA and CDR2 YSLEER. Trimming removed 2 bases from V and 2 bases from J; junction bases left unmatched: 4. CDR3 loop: CASSQNSGRYTDTQYF. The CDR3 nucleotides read TGCGCCAGCAGCCAAAATAGCGGGAGGTACACAGATACGCAGTATTTT.

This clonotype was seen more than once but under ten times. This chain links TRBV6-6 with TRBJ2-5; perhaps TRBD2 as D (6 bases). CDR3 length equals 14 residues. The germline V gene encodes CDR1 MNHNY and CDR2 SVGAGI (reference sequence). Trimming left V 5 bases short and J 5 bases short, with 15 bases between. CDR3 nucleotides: TGTGCCAGCAGTGGTCGGACTCGGGGGGAGACCCAGTACTTC. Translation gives CASSGRTRGETQYF.

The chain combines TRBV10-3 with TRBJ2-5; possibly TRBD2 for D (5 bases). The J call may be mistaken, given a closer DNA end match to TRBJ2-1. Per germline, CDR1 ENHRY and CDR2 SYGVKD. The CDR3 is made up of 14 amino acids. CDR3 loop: CAISRTVGINEQFF. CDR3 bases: TGTGCCATCAGTAGGACTGTGGGTATCAATGAGCAGTTCTTC.

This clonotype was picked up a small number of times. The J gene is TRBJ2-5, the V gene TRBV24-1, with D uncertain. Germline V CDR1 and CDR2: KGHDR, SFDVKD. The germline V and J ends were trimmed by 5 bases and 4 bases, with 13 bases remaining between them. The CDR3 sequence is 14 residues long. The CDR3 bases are TGTGCCACCAGTGGGGCCGTACTCGGAGAGACCCAGTACTTC. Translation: CATSGAVLGETQYF.

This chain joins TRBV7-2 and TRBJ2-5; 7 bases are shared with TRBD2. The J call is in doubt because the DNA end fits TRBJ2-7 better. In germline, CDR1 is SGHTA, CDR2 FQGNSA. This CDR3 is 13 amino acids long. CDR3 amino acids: CASSPGTKGEQYF. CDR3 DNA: TGTGCCAGCAGCCCCGGGACTAAAGGCGAGCAGTACTTC.